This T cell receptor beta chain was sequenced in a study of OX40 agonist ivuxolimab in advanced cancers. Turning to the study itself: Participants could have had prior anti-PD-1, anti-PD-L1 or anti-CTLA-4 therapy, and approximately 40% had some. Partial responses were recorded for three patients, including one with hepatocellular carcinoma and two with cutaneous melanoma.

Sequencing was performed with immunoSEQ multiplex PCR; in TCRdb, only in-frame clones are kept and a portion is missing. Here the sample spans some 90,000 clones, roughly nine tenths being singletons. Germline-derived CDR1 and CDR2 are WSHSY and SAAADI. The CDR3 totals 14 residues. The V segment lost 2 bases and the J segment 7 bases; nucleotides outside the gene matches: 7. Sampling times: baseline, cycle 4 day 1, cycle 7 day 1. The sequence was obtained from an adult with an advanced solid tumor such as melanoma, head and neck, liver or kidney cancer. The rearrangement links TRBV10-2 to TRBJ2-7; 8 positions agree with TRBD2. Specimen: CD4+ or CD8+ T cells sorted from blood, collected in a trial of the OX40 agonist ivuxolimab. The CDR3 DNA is TGCGCCAGCAGTGAGCTGGGACTAGTGGCAGAGCAGTACTTC. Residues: CASSELGLVAEQYF.